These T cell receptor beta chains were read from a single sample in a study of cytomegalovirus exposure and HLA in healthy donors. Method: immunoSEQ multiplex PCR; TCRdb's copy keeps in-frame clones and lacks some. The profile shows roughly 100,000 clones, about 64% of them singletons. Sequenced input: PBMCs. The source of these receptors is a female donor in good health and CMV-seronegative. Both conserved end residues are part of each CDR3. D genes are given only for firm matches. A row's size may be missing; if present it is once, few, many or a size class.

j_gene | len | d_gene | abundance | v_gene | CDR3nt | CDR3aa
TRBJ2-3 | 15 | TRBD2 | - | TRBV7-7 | TGTGCTAGCAGCCGCGGCGGGAGGAGCACAGATACGCAGTATTTT | CASSRGGRSTDTQYF
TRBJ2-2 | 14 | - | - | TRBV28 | TGTGCCAGCAGTCCCGGAGGGGCAACCGGGGAGCTGTTTTTT | CASSPGGATGELFF
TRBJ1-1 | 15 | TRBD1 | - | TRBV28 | TGTGCCAGCAGTCAGGACAGGTTTGGGAACACTGAAGCTTTCTTT | CASSQDRFGNTEAFF
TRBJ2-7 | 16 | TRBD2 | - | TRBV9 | TGTGCCAGCAGCGTAGGAGTTAGCGGGCCGTTGTGGGAGCAGTACTTC | CASSVGVSGPLWEQYF
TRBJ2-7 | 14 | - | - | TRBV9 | TGTGCCAGCAGCCCACCCCGTCCACCTTACGAGCAGTACTTC | CASSPPRPPYEQYF
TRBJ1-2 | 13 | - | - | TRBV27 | TGTGCCAGCAGTCGAACCCCAGGGTCCGGCTACACCTTC | CASSRTPGSGYTF
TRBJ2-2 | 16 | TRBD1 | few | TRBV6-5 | TGTGCCAGCAGTTCAGGACAGGGGTTGGACACCGGGGAGCTGTTTTTT | CASSSGQGLDTGELFF
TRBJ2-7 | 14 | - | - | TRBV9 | TGTGCCAGCAGCCCCCGTGAGAGGTCGGGCGAGCAGTACTTC | CASSPRERSGEQYF
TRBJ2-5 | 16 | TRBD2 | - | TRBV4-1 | TGCGCCAGCAGCCCCGGACTAGCGGGAGCAATGGAGACCCAGTACTTC | CASSPGLAGAMETQYF
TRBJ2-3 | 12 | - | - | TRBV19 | TGTGCCAGTAGTTTTATCACAGATACGCAGTATTTT | CASSFITDTQYF
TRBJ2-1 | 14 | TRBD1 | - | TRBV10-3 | TGTGCCATCAGGGGCCGACAGGGAGTCGGGGAGCAGTTCTTC | CAIRGRQGVGEQFF
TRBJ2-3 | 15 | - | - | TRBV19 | TGTGCCAGTAGACGACAGCTGACTAGCACAGATACGCAGTATTTT | CASRRQLTSTDTQYF
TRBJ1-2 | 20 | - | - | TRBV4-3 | TGCGCCAGCAGCCAAGATGATATTTGGGCCGTTCCGGATTCTAACTATGGCTACACCTTC | CASSQDDIWAVPDSNYGYTF
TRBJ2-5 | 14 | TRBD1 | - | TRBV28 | TGTGCCAGCAGTTTCACAGGGGTAAGGGAGACCCAGTACTTC | CASSFTGVRETQYF
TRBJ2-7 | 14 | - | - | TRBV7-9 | TGTGCCAGCAGACCAGCAGAGACAGGAAACGAGCAGTACTTC | CASRPAETGNEQYF
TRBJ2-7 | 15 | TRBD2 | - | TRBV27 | TGTGCCAGCAGCTATACCACTAGCGGTTCCTACGAGCAGTACTTC | CASSYTTSGSYEQYF
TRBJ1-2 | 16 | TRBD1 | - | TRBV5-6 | TGTGCCAGCAGCGTTAACCCTCCGGACAGGCACTATGGCTACACCTTC | CASSVNPPDRHYGYTF
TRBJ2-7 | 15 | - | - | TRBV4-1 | TGCGCCAGCAGCCAATCCCAGTCTCCCCTCTACGAGCAGTACTTC | CASSQSQSPLYEQYF
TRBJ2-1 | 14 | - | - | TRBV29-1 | TGCAGCGTTTATGGGGGCGGGAGAAGAAATGAGCAGTTCTTC | CSVYGGGRRNEQFF
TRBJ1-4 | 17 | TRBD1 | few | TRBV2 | TGTGCCAGCAGTTTAGGACAGGGGCTTGCAACTAATGAAAAACTGTTTTTT | CASSLGQGLATNEKLFF
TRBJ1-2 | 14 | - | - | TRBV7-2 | TGTGCCAGCAGCCTTGTAACCAGGACATATGGCTACACCTTC | CASSLVTRTYGYTF
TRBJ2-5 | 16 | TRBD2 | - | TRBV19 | TGTGCCAGTAGTATATCAGGGACTAGCGGGAAAGAGACCCAGTACTTC | CASSISGTSGKETQYF
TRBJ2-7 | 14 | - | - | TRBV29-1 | TGCAGCGTTGTAGTAGGAGAGAGCTCCTACGAGCAGTACTTC | CSVVVGESSYEQYF
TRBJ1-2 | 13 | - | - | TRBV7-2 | TGTGCCAGCAGCTCCACAGGGCCCTATGGCTACACCTTC | CASSSTGPYGYTF
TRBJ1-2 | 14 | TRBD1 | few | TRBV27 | TGTGCCAGCAGTTACGGCAGGGGGGCTTCTAGCTACACCTTC | CASSYGRGASSYTF
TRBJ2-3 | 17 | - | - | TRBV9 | TGTGCCAGCAGCATTACCGGGACAGGTGGGGGGGCAGATACGCAGTATTTT | CASSITGTGGGADTQYF
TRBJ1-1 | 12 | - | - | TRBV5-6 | TGTGCCAGCAGCTCAGGAAATTCTGAAGCTTTCTTT | CASSSGNSEAFF
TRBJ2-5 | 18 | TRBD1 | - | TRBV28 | TGTGCCAGCAGCCTAAGGACAGGCCGACGTCTCGATCAGGAGACCCAGTACTTC | CASSLRTGRRLDQETQYF
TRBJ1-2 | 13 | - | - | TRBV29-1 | TGCAGCGTTGGGGACATATTACCCTATGGCTACACCTTC | CSVGDILPYGYTF
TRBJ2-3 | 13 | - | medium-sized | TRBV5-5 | TGTGCCAGCAGCTTGGCACAGGGAGATACGCAGTATTTT | CASSLAQGDTQYF
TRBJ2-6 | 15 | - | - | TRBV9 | TGTGCCAGCAGCGTAGAGCTCTCTGGGGCCAACGTCCTGACTTTC | CASSVELSGANVLTF
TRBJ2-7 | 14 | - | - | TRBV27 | TGTGCCAGCAACCTAAGCGGACGCCCCTACGAGCAGTACTTC | CASNLSGRPYEQYF
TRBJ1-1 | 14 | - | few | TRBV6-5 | TGTGCCAGCAGTGGGGCGGGGGTAATAACTGAAGCTTTCTTT | CASSGAGVITEAFF
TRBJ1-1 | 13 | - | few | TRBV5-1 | TGCGCCAGCAGGGACCGGGACACCTGGGAAGCTTTCTTT | CASRDRDTWEAFF
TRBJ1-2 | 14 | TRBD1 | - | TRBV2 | TGTGCCAGCAGCGCGTCCCAGGGGGCGGCTGGCTACACCTTC | CASSASQGAAGYTF
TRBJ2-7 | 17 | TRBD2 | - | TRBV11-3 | TGTGCCAGCAGCCCTAGGTTGGGCGGGAGGGCACAGAACGAGCAGTACTTC | CASSPRLGGRAQNEQYF
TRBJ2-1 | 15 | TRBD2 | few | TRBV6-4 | TGTGCCAGCAGTGACTCGGCGGGAGGGGGCGGAGAGCAGTTCTTC | CASSDSAGGGGEQFF
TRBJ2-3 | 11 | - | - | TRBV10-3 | TGTGCCAGCGGAGCTACGGATACGCAGTATTTT | CASGATDTQYF
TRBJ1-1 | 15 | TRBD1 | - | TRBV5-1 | TGCGCCAGCAGCTTGCAGGGGGCGGTTTTTACTGAAGCTTTCTTT | CASSLQGAVFTEAFF
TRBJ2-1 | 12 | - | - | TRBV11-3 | TGTGCCACCTCGAGCTCCTACAATGAGCAGTTCTTC | CATSSSYNEQFF
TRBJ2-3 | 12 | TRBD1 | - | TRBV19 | TGTGCCAGTAGTCCAGGGGGCTTGACGCAGTATTTT | CASSPGGLTQYF
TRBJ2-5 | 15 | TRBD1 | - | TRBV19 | TGTGCCAGTAGTCCGCCCGGGACAGTGGAAGAGACCCAGTACTTC | CASSPPGTVEETQYF
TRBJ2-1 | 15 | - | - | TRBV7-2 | TGTGCCAGCAGCTTAGATCCAGGCTCCTACAATGAGCAGTTCTTC | CASSLDPGSYNEQFF
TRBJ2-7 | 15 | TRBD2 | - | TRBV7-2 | TGTGCCAGCAGCTTAGCGGGGGGGTGGATGTACGAGCAGTACTTC | CASSLAGGWMYEQYF
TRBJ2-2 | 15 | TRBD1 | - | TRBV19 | TGTGCCAGTAGTATATCTCAGGGGGCGACCGGGGAGCTGTTTTTT | CASSISQGATGELFF
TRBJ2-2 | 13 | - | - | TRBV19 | TGTGCCAGTAGTATGCCGGGAACCGGGGAGCTGTTTTTT | CASSMPGTGELFF
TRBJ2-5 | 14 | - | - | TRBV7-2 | TGTGCCAGCAGCTTGGGCCCGGCCCAAGAGACCCAGTACTTC | CASSLGPAQETQYF
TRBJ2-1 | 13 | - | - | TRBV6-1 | TGTGCCAGCAGTAGTGACCACGAGGGCGAGCAGTTCTTC | CASSSDHEGEQFF
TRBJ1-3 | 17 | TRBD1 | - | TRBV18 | TGTGCCAGCTCACCACAGGGTCAGGGGGCCACTGGAAACACCATATATTTT | CASSPQGQGATGNTIYF